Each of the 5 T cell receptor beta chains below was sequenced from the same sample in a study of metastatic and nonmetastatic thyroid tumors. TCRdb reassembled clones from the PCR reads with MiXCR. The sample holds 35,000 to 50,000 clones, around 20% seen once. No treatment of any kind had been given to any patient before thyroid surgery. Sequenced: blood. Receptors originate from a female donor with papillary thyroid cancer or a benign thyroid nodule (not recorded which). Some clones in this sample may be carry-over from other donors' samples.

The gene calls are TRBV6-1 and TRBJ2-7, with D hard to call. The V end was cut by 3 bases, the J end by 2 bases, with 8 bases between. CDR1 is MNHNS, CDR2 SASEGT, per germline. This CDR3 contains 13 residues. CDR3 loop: CASSEVPTYEQYF. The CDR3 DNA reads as TGTGCCAGCAGTGAGGTCCCCACCTACGAGCAGTACTTC.

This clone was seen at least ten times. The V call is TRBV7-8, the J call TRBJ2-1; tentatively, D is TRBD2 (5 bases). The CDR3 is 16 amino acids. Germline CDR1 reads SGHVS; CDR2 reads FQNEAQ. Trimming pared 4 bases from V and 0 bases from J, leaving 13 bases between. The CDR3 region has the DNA TGTGCCAGCAGCTGGTTTACCGGGATCTCCTACAATGAGCAGTTCTTC. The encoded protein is CASSWFTGISYNEQFF.

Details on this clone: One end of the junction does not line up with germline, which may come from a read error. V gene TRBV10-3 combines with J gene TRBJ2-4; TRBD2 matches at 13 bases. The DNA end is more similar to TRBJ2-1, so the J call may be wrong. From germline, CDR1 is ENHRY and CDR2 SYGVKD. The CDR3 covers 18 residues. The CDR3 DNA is TGTGCCACCAAGGACGGTACTAGCGGGAGGGGCTCCTACAATGATCAGTTCTTC. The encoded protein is CATKDGTSGRGSYNDQFF.

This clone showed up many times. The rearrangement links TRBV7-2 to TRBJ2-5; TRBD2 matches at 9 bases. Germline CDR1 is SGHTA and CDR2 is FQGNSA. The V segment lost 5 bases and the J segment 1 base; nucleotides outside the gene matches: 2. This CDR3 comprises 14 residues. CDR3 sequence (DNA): TGTGCCAGCAGCGCGGGGGGGCTCCAAGAGACCCAGTACTTC. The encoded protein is CASSAGGLQETQYF.

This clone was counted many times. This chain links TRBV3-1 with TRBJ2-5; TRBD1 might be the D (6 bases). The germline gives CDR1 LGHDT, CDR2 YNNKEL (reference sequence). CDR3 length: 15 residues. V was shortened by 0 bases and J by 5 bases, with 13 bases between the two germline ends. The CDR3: CASSQDGDTRETQYF. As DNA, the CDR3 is TGTGCCAGCAGCCAAGATGGGGACACGAGGGAGACCCAGTACTTC.